This T cell receptor (beta chain) is from a study of graft-versus-host responses after intestinal transplantation. About the study: Isolated intestinal, liver-intestinal, or multivisceral transplants were what recipients had. Following induction with anti-thymocyte globulin, all recipients were given tacrolimus and steroids for roughly three years. Study observations and caveats: Graft-versus-host to host-versus-graft clonal ratios in allografts were high in patients with graft-donor T cell macrochimerism. There were GvH clones found in recipient marrow, and some of them appeared first in ileum or blood.

The V segment lost 4 bases and the J segment 7 bases; nucleotides outside the gene matches: 14. The germline V gene has CDR1 SGHTA and CDR2 FQGNSA. The CDR3 has 18 amino acids. Some clones are missing from TCRdb's copy, which holds only in-frame ones; the method was immunoSEQ multiplex PCR. The table has 150,000 or so clones, nearly 95% seen once. Remarks on this clone: Its target is not known.

The chain couples TRBV7-2 to TRBJ2-5, with 14 bases matching TRBD2. The TCR sequence derives from a human donor who received an intestinal transplant. Here the sequenced sample was unstimulated CD4+ T cells sorted from spleen or lymph node cells, taken before intestinal transplant. CDR3 in DNA: TGTGCCAGCAGCTCGGGACTAGCGGGAGTAGGGCCATTTAGGACCCAGTACTTC. The encoded protein is CASSSGLAGVGPFRTQYF. Using reference TRBV7-2 and TRBJ2-5 for the parts outside the CDR3, the full variable domain is GAGVSQSPSNKVTEKGKDVELRCDPISGHTALYWYRQSLGQGLEFLIYFQGNSAPDKSGLPSDRFSAERTGGSVSTLTIQRTQQEDSAVYLCASSSGLAGVGPFRTQYFGPGTRLLVL.